The sequence of this T cell receptor (beta chain) was determined in a study of regulatory T cells in long-lasting Graves disease. Documented time point: newly diagnosed GD, antithyroid drugs for less than 3 months. PBMC RNA served as the TCR library source. Combining iRepertoire HTBI primers with Arm-PCR of CDR3 regions, the authors built TCR beta libraries. TCRdb ran MiXCR on the multiplex PCR reads and lists one entry per CDR3 protein. Among around 470,000 distinct CDR3 sequences listed, 11% to 15% were seen once. In germline, CDR1 is KGHSH, CDR2 LQKENI. The CDR3 is 14 amino acids. V shed 6 bases and J shed 7 bases, with 19 bases lying between them. This sample was also put to use in a study of T cells in Graves' hyperthyroidism and ophthalmopathy. From that paper: With the HTBI primer set, the TCR CDR3 went through a first round of RT-PCR.

The material sequenced was peripheral blood mononuclear cells (PBMCs), taken at new diagnosis, from a patient treated with antithyroid drugs. The chain uses TRBV18 and TRBJ2-7; a possible D gene is TRBD1 (6 bases). The TCR originated in a woman aged 45-65 years with Graves disease. CDR3 bases: TGTGCCAGCTCCCCCTGGGACAAAGCTACAGAGCAGTACTTC. Its protein is CASSPWDKATEQYF.